The clone carrying this T cell receptor beta chain has at least ten counts. The antigen is undetermined. V was pared by 1 base and J by 6 bases, with 16 bases between. Germline-derived CDR1 and CDR2 are SGHRS and YFSETQ. The CDR3 consists of 16 residues. This record belongs to a study of response to subunit inactivated influenza vaccine. Study results and caveats: Authors suggested each seasonal flu vaccination may recruit only limited numbers of new T cells.

TCRdb redid the calling of the RT-PCR reads with MiXCR, one entry per CDR3 protein. Of roughly 650,000 distinct CDR3 sequences in the sample, 12% to 15% are singletons; the top ten hold around 7.6%. The material sequenced was PBMCs from blood, taken 14 to 15 days before vaccination. The sequence was collected from a man in his forties or fifties who received an inactivated influenza vaccine. The chain employs TRBV5-1 and TRBJ2-2, with D perhaps TRBD1 or TRBD2 (5 bases each). In DNA, the CDR3 is TGCGCCAGCAGCTTGAACGCGCAGGGAGTGGCCGGGGAGCTGTTTTTT. Translation: CASSLNAQGVAGELFF.